These T cell receptor beta chains were read from a single sample in a study of Tregs in tolerant kidney transplant recipients. The data were produced by immunoSEQ multiplex PCR, yet TCRdb's version contains in-frame clones alone and is incomplete. This table holds tens of thousands of clones, roughly 89% found once. Sequencing input: CD4+ T cells from blood. These receptors came from a human donor in good health. Both conserved end residues are part of each CDR3. The D gene is left open where the match is weak. Expanded clones get a size class; other rows say once, few or many, or leave the size out.

size: -; D: -; V: TRBV6-1; J: TRBJ1-2; DNA: TGTGCCAGCAGACAACGGGCGGGTTTCTATGGCTACACCTTC; CDR3: CASRQRAGFYGYTF
size: -; D: -; V: TRBV28; J: TRBJ1-5; DNA: TGTGCGACAGCGTTGAGCAATCAGCCCCAGCATTTT; CDR3: CATALSNQPQHF
size: -; D: -; V: TRBV2; J: TRBJ2-6; DNA: TGTGCCAGCACCCCCGAGTCGGGAGGGGCCAACGTCCTGACTTTC; CDR3: CASTPESGGANVLTF
size: -; D: -; V: TRBV2; J: TRBJ2-5; DNA: TGTGCCAGCAGTGAAGCTGGGACCCAGTACTTC; CDR3: CASSEAGTQYF
size: -; D: TRBD2; V: TRBV7-3; J: TRBJ2-1; DNA: TGTGCCAGCAGCTTATCCGGCGGGAGCTCCTACAATGAGCAGTTCTTC; CDR3: CASSLSGGSSYNEQFF
size: -; D: TRBD2; V: TRBV9; J: TRBJ2-5; DNA: TGTGCCAGCAGCACGGGACTAGCCGGAGAGACCCAGTACTTC; CDR3: CASSTGLAGETQYF
size: -; D: -; V: TRBV5-1; J: TRBJ2-5; DNA: TGCGCCAGCAGCTTCGCGGGTATACCTGGGGAGACCCAGTACTTC; CDR3: CASSFAGIPGETQYF
size: -; D: TRBD1; V: TRBV11-3; J: TRBJ2-7; DNA: TGTGCCAGCAGCCCCCTCCGGGACAGGGCCTACGAGCAGTACTTC; CDR3: CASSPLRDRAYEQYF
size: -; D: -; V: TRBV18; J: TRBJ1-3; DNA: TGTGCCAGCTCACCAGGTTCGACAGCGGGAAACACCATATATTTT; CDR3: CASSPGSTAGNTIYF
size: -; D: -; V: TRBV19; J: TRBJ2-5; DNA: TGTGCCAGTAGAGAAACTTCGGGCAGGGAAGAGACCCAGTACTTC; CDR3: CASRETSGREETQYF
size: -; D: TRBD1; V: TRBV4-1; J: TRBJ2-1; DNA: TGCGCCAGCAGCCCAGCCGGGACAGTTAAAAATGAGCAGTTCTTC; CDR3: CASSPAGTVKNEQFF
size: -; D: -; V: TRBV29-1; J: TRBJ2-7; DNA: TGCAGCGTTGGTGCGAGCTCCTACGAGCAGTACTTC; CDR3: CSVGASSYEQYF
size: -; D: -; V: TRBV11-3; J: TRBJ2-2; DNA: TGTGCCAGCAGCTCGGTGGACACCGGGGAGCTGTTTTTT; CDR3: CASSSVDTGELFF
size: -; D: -; V: TRBV7-8; J: TRBJ2-3; DNA: TGTGCCAGCAGCTCCGCGCCAGCGGGTGTTAGCACAGATACGCAGTATTTT; CDR3: CASSSAPAGVSTDTQYF
size: -; D: TRBD1; V: TRBV7-9; J: TRBJ1-2; DNA: TGTGCCAGCGGCCGGGACAGCGAAAACTATGGCTACACCTTC; CDR3: CASGRDSENYGYTF
size: -; D: TRBD1; V: TRBV6-6; J: TRBJ1-1; DNA: TGTGCCAGCAGACCCGGACAGGGGAGGACTGAAGCTTTCTTT; CDR3: CASRPGQGRTEAFF
size: -; D: TRBD2; V: TRBV30; J: TRBJ2-3; DNA: TGTGCCTGGATTAGCGGGGGAAACACGCAGTATTTT; CDR3: CAWISGGNTQYF
size: few; D: -; V: TRBV4-1; J: TRBJ1-2; DNA: TGCGCCAGCAGCCAAGTACTTCGGAGAGACTATGGCTACACCTTC; CDR3: CASSQVLRRDYGYTF
size: -; D: TRBD1; V: TRBV5-8; J: TRBJ1-6; DNA: TGTGCCAGCAGCCTAAACAGGGGATGGGATAATTCACCCCTCCACTTT; CDR3: CASSLNRGWDNSPLHF
size: -; D: TRBD2; V: TRBV5-1; J: TRBJ2-7; DNA: TGCGCCAGCAGCTCGGGACTAGCCAGCTACGAGCAGTACTTC; CDR3: CASSSGLASYEQYF
size: -; D: -; V: TRBV18; J: TRBJ2-1; DNA: TGTGCCAGCTCACCAACGGCGCCAGCCACCTACAATGAGCAGTTCTTC; CDR3: CASSPTAPATYNEQFF
size: -; D: -; V: TRBV4-2; J: TRBJ2-6; DNA: TGTGCCAGCAGCTCCCAGGGGCAAGGTGGGGCCAACGTCCTGACTTTC; CDR3: CASSSQGQGGANVLTF
size: -; D: TRBD1; V: TRBV6-6; J: TRBJ1-6; DNA: TGTGCCAGCATGGTATCGACAGGGGTAGGCTCACCCCTCCACTTT; CDR3: CASMVSTGVGSPLHF
size: once; D: -; V: TRBV10-1; J: TRBJ2-1; DNA: TGCGCCAGCAGTTCCATAGGGGCCTGGTGCTACAATGAGCAGTTCTTC; CDR3: CASSSIGAWCYNEQFF
size: -; D: -; V: TRBV11-3; J: TRBJ2-3; DNA: TGTGCCAGCAGCGTAGCGGCTAGCACAGATACGCAGTATTTT; CDR3: CASSVAASTDTQYF
size: -; D: TRBD1; V: TRBV13; J: TRBJ1-2; DNA: TGTGCCAGCAGCTCACAGGGGATCTATGGCTACACCTTC; CDR3: CASSSQGIYGYTF
size: -; D: TRBD2; V: TRBV4-2; J: TRBJ2-7; DNA: TGTGCCACAACCGGGACTAGCTCCTACGAGCAGTACTTC; CDR3: CATTGTSSYEQYF
size: -; D: TRBD2; V: TRBV2; J: TRBJ2-2; DNA: TGTGCCAGCACTAGCGGGGGGGCCGGGGAGCTGTTTTTT; CDR3: CASTSGGAGELFF
size: once; D: -; V: TRBV28; J: TRBJ1-5; DNA: TGTGCCAGCAGCACGGTGGAGGGGCAAAGGAGCAATCAGCCCCAGCATTTT; CDR3: CASSTVEGQRSNQPQHF
size: -; D: -; V: TRBV19; J: TRBJ1-5; DNA: TGTGCCAGTAGTACCACCGGGCGGGGCAAGGGTCAGCCCCAGCATTTT; CDR3: CASSTTGRGKGQPQHF